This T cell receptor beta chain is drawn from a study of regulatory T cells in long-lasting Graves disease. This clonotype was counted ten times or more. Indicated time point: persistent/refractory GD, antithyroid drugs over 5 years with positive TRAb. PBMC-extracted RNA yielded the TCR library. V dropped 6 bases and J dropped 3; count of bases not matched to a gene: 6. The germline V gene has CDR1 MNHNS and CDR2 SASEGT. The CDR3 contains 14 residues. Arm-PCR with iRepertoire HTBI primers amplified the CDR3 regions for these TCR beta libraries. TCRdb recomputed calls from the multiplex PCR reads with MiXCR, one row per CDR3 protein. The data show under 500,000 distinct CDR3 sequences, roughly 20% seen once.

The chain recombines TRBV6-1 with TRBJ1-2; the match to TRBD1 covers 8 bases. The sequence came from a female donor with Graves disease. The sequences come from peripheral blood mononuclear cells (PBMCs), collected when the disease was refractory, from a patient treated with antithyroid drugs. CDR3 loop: CASRGQGLDYGYTF. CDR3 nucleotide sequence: TGTGCCAGCAGAGGACAGGGACTGGACTATGGCTACACCTTC.